This TCR beta chain derives from a study of tumor and adjacent non-tumor tissue in lung cancer. Study information: On average, productive TCRbeta reads reached about 4.17 million per sample.

In the case of this clonotype: A junction end diverges from the germline sequence, so it may reflect a read error.

This sample's RNA came from whole unsorted tissue. TCRbeta libraries were built with three rounds of nested PCR, modified from ARM-PCR. One entry per CDR3 protein, called by TCRdb with MiXCR from the multiplex PCR reads. The sample yields more than 85,000 distinct CDR3 sequences, around three fifths seen once. Germline CDR1 is SQVTM and CDR2 is ANQGSEA. The CDR3 is made up of 12 amino acids. The sample consisted of lung tumor tissue. This sequence was found in a man between 70 and 80 years old with non-small cell lung cancer. The chain couples TRBV29-1 to TRBJ2-7; no clear D gene. The CDR3 is CSVVLASYEEYF. For the CDR3, the DNA is TGCAGCGTTGTTTTGGCCTCCTACGAGGAGTATTTC.